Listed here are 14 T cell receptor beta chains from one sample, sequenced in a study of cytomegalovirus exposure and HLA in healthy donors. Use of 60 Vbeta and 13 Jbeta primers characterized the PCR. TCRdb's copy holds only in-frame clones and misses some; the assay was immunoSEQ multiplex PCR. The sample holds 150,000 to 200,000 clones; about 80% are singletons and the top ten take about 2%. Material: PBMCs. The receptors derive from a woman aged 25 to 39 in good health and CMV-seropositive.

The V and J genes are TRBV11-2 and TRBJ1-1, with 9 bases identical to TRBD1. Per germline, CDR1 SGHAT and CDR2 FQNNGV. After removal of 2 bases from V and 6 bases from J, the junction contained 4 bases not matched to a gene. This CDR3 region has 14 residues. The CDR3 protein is CASSLNRGPAEAFF. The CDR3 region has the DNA TGTGCCAGCAGCTTAAACAGGGGGCCGGCTGAAGCTTTCTTT.

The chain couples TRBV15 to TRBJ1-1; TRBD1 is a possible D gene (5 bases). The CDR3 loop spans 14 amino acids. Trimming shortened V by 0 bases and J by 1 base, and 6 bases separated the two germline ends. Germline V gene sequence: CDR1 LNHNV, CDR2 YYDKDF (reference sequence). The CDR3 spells CATSREGGNTEAFF. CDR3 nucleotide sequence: TGTGCCACCAGCAGAGAGGGGGGGAACACTGAAGCTTTCTTT.

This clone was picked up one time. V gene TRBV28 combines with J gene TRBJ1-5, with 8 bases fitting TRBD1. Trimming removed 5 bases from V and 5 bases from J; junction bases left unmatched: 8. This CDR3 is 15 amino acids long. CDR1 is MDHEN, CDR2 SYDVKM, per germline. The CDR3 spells CASSRPGTGDQPQHF. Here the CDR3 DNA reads TGTGCCAGCAGTCGACCCGGGACAGGTGATCAGCCCCAGCATTTT.

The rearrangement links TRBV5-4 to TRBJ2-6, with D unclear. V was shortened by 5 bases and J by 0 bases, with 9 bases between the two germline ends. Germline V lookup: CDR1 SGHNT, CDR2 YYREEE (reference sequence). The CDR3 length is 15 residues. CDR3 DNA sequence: TGTGCCAGCAGTTTACAGCCCTCTGGGGCCAACGTCCTGACTTTC. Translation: CASSLQPSGANVLTF. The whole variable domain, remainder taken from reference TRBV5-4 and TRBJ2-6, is ETGVTQSPTHLIKTRGQQVTLRCSSQSGHNTVSWYQQALGQGPQFIFQYYREEENGRGNFPPRFSGLQFPNYSSELNVNALELDDSALYLCASSLQPSGANVLTFGAGSRLTVL.

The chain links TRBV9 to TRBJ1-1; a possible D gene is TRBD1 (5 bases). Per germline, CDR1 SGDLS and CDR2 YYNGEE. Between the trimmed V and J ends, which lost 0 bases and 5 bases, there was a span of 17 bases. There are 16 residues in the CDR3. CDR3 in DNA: TGTGCCAGCAGCGTAGGAGGAGGGACCCTGGGGACTGAAGCTTTCTTT. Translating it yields CASSVGGGTLGTEAFF.

The CDR3 nucleotides are TGCGCCACTGTCTACGAGCAGTACTTC. The encoded protein is CATVYEQYF. The chain carries TRBV10-1 and TRBJ2-7; no definite D call. Trimming took 10 bases from V and 3 from J, leaving 4 bases between them. The V gene's germline CDR1 is WNHNN and CDR2 SYGVQD (reference sequence). This CDR3 has 9 residues.

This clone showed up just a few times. Here the CDR3 reads CASSLTLTGSGLNEQFF. The CDR3 nucleotides read TGCGCCAGCAGCCTTACACTTACAGGGTCGGGCCTCAATGAGCAGTTCTTC. The J gene is TRBJ2-1, the V gene TRBV5-1; D might be TRBD1 (6 bases). With 4 bases removed from V and 6 bases from J, the gap between germline ends came to 23 bases. This CDR3 region has 17 residues. Germline V gene data show CDR1 as SGHRS and CDR2 as YFSETQ.

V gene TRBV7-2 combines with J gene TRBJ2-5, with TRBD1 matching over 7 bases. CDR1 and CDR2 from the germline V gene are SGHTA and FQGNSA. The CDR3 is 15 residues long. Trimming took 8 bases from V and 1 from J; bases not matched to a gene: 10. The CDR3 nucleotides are TGTGCCAGCGGAAGGGACAGCCTCGCCCAAGAGACCCAGTACTTC. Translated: CASGRDSLAQETQYF.

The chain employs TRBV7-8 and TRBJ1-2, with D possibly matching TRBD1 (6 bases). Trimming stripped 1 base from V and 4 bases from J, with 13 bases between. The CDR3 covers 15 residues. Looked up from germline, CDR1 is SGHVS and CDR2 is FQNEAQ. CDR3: CASSLGQGFPYGYTF. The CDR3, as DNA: TGTGCCAGCAGCTTAGGGCAGGGGTTTCCCTATGGCTACACCTTC. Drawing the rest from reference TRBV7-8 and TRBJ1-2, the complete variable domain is GAGVSQSPRYKVAKRGQDVALRCDPISGHVSLFWYQQALGQGPEFLTYFQNEAQLDKSGLPSDRFFAERPEGSVSTLKIQRTQQEDSAVYLCASSLGQGFPYGYTFGSGTRLTVV.

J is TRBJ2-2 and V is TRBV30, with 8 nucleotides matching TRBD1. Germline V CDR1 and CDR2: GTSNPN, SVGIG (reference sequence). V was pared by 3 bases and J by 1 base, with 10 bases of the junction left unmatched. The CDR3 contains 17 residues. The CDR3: CAWRVKTGVMNTGELFF. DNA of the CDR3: TGTGCCTGGAGAGTAAAGACAGGGGTTATGAACACCGGGGAGCTGTTTTTT.

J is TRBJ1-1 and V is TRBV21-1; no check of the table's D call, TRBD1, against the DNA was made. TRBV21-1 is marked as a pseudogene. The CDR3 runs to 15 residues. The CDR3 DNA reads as TGTGCCAGCAGCACCTGGACAGGGATGAACACTGAAGCTTTCTTT. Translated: CASSTWTGMNTEAFF.

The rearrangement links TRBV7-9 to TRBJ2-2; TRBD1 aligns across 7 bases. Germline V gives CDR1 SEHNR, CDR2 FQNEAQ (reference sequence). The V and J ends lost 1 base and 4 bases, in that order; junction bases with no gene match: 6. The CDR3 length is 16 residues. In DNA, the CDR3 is TGTGCCAGCAGCTTAGGAGGGGGCGGGCCCACCGGGGAGCTGTTTTTT. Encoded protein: CASSLGGGGPTGELFF.

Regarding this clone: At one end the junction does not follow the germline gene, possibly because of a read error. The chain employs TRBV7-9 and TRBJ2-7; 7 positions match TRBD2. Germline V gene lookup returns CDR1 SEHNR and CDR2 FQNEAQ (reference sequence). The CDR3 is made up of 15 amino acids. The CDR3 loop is CSSSLVGRASYEQYF. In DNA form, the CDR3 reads TGTTCCAGCAGCTTAGTAGGGAGGGCTTCATACGAGCAGTACTTC.

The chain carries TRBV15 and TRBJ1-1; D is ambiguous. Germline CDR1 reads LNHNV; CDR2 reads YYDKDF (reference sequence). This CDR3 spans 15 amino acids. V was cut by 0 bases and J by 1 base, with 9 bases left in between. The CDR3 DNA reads TGTGCCACCAGCAGAGATCCTTCCAGGAACACTGAAGCTTTCTTT. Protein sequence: CATSRDPSRNTEAFF.